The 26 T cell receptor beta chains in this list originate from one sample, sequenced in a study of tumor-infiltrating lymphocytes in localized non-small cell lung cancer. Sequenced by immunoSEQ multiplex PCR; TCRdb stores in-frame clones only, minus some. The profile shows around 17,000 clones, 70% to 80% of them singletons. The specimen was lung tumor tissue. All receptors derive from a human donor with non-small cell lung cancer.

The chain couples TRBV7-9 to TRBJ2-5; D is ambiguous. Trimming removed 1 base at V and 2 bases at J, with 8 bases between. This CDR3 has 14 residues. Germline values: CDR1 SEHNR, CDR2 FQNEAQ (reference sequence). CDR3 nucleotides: TGTGCCAGCAGCTTAGTCATAGGTCAAGAGACCCAGTACTTC. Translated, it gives CASSLVIGQETQYF.

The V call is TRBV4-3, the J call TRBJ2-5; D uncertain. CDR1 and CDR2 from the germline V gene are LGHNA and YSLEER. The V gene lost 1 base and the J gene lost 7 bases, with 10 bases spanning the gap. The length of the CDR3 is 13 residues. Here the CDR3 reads CASSQALSGTQYF. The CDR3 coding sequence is TGCGCCAGCAGCCAAGCTCTTTCAGGGACCCAGTACTTC.

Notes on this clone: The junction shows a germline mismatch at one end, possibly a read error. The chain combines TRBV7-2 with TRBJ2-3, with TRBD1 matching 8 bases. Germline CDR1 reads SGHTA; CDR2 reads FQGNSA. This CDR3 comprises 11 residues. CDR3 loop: CASSARDRRDF. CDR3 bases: TGTGCCAGCAGCGCCCGGGACAGGCGGGATTTT. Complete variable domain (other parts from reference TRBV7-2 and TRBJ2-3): GAGVSQSPSNKVTEKGKDVELRCDPISGHTALYWYRQSLGQGLEFLIYFQGNSAPDKSGLPSDRFSAERTGGSVSTLTIQRTQQEDSAVYLCASSARDRRDFGPGTRLTVL.

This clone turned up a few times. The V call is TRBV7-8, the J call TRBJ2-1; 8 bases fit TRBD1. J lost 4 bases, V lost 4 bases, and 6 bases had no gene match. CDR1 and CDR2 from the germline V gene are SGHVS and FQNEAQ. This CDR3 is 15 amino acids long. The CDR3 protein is CASSSGQGEYNEQFF. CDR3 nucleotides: TGTGCCAGCAGCTCCGGACAGGGAGAGTACAATGAGCAGTTCTTC.

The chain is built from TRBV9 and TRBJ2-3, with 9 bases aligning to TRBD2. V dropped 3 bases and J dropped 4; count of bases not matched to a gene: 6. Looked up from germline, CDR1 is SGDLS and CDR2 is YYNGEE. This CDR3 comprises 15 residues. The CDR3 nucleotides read TGTGCCAGCAGCGGTAGCGGGAGAGGGGCAGATACGCAGTATTTT. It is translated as CASSGSGRGADTQYF.

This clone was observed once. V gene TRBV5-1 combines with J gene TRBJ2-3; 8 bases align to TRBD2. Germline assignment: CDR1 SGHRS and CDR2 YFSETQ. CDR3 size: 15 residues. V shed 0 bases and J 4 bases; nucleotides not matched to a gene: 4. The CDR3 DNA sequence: TGCGCCAGCAGCTTGGAAGGGACTAGAGCAGATACGCAGTATTTT. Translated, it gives CASSLEGTRADTQYF.

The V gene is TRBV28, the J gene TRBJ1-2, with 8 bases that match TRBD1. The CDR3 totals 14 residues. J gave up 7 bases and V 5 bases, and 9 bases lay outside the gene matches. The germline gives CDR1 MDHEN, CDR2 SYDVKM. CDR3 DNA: TGTGCCAGCAGTACTAACAGGGGGATAGGTGGCTACACCTTC. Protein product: CASSTNRGIGGYTF.

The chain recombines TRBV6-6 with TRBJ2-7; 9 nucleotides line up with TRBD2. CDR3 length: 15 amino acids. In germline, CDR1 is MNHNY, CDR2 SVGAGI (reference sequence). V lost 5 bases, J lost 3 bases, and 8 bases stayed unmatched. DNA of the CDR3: TGTGCCAGCAGTCTAACTAGCGGGCCTAGCTACGAGCAGTACTTC. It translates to CASSLTSGPSYEQYF.

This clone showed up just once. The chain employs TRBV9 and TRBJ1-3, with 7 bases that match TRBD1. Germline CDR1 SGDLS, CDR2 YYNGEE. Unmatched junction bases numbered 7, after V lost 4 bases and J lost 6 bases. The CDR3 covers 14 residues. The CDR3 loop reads CASSPRDSLNTIYF. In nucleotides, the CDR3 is TGTGCCAGCAGCCCCCGGGACAGCCTAAACACCATATATTTT.

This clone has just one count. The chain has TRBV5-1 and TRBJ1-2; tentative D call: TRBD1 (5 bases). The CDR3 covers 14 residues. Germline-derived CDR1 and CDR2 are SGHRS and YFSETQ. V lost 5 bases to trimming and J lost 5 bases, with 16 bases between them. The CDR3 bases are TGCGCCAGCAGATCGCAGGGTAGCGTGTATGGCTACACCTTC. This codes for CASRSQGSVYGYTF.

In DNA, the CDR3 is TGTGCCAGCAGCCAAAATACGGACGTGAGCAATCAGCCCCAGCATTTT. It translates to CASSQNTDVSNQPQHF. This chain connects TRBV4-2 to TRBJ1-5; D gene ambiguous. This CDR3 is built from 16 residues. Germline V gene lookup returns CDR1 LGHNA and CDR2 YNFKEQ. V gave up 2 bases and J gave up 1 base, with 12 bases separating them.

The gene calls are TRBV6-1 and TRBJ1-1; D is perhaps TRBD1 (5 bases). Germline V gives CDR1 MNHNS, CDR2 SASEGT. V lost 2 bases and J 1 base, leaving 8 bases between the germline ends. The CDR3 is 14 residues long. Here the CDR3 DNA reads TGTGCCAGCAGTGAACTGCAGGGGAACACTGAAGCTTTCTTT. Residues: CASSELQGNTEAFF.

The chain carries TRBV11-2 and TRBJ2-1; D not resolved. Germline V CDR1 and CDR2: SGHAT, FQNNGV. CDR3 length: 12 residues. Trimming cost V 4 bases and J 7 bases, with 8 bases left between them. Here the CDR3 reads CASSWARNEQFF. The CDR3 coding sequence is TGTGCCAGCAGCTGGGCCCGGAATGAGCAGTTCTTC.

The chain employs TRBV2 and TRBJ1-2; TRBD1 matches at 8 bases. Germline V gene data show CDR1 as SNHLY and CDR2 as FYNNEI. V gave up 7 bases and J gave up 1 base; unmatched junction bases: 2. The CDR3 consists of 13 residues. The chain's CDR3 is CASTTGDNYGYTF. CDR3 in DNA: TGTGCCAGCACGACAGGGGATAACTATGGCTACACCTTC.

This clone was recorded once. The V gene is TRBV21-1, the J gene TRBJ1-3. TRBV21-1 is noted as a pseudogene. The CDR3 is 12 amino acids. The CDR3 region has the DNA TGTGCCAGCAGCAAAGGGGAAAACACCATATATTTT. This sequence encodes CASSKGENTIYF.

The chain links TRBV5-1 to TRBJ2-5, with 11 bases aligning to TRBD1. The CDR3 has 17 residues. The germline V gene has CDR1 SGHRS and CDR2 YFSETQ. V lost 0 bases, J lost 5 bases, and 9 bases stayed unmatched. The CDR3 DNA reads TGCGCCAGCAGCTTGGCCTCTGGGACAGGGGGAGCGGAGACCCAGTACTTC. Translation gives CASSLASGTGGAETQYF.

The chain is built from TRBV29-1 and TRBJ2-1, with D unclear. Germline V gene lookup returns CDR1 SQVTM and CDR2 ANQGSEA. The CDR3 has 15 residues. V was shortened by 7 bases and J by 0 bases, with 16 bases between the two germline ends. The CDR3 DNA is TGCAGCGCCCAATTCTTTGCAAGCTCCTACAATGAGCAGTTCTTC. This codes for CSAQFFASSYNEQFF.

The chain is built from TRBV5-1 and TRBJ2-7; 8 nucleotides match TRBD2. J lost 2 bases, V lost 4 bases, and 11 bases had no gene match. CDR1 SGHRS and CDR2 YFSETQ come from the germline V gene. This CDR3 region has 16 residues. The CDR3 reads CASSPPGGPPAYEQYF. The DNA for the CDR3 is TGCGCCAGCAGCCCCCCGGGGGGGCCCCCTGCCTACGAGCAGTACTTC.

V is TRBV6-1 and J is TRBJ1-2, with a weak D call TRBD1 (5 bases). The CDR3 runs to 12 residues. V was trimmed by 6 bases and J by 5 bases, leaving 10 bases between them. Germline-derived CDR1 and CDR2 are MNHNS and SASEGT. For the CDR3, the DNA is TGTGCCAGCAGCGGTGACAGTTATGGCTACACCTTC. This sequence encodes CASSGDSYGYTF.

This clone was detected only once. The CDR3 region is CASRLAGSTDTQYF. In DNA form, the CDR3 reads TGTGCCAGCAGACTAGCGGGTAGCACAGATACGCAGTATTTT. This chain joins TRBV6-1 and TRBJ2-3; 9 nucleotides agree with TRBD2. The germline V gene encodes CDR1 MNHNS and CDR2 SASEGT. V was pared by 6 bases and J by 0 bases, with 1 base of the junction left unmatched. The CDR3 sequence is 14 residues long.

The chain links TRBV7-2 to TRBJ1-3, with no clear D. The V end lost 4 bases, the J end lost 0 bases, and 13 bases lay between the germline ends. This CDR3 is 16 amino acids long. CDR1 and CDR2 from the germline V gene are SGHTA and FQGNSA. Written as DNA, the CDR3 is TGTGCCAGCAGCTACCAAGGACGGAGCTCTGGAAACACCATATATTTT. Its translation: CASSYQGRSSGNTIYF. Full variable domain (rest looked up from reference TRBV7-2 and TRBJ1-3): GAGVSQSPSNKVTEKGKDVELRCDPISGHTALYWYRQSLGQGLEFLIYFQGNSAPDKSGLPSDRFSAERTGGSVSTLTIQRTQQEDSAVYLCASSYQGRSSGNTIYFGEGSWLTVV.

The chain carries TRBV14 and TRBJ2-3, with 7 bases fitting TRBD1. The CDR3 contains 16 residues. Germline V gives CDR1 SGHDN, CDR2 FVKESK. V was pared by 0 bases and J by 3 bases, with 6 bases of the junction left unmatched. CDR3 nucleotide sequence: TGTGCCAGCAGCCAAGATATTCGGACAGGAACAGATACGCAGTATTTT. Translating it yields CASSQDIRTGTDTQYF. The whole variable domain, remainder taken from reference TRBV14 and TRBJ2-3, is EAGVTQFPSHSVIEKGQTVTLRCDPISGHDNLYWYRRVMGKEIKFLLHFVKESKQDESGMPNNRFLAERTGGTYSTLKVQPAELEDSGVYFCASSQDIRTGTDTQYFGPGTRLTVL.

As DNA, the CDR3 is TGTGCCAGCAGCCCAACCGGGGAGCTGTTTTTT. Encoded protein: CASSPTGELFF. The gene calls are TRBV7-2 and TRBJ2-2, with D unclear. The V and J ends lost 5 bases and 5 bases respectively, with 3 bases between them. CDR3 size: 11 residues. Per germline, CDR1 SGHTA and CDR2 FQGNSA. Full variable domain (missing parts from reference TRBV7-2 and TRBJ2-2): GAGVSQSPSNKVTEKGKDVELRCDPISGHTALYWYRQSLGQGLEFLIYFQGNSAPDKSGLPSDRFSAERTGGSVSTLTIQRTQQEDSAVYLCASSPTGELFFGEGSRLTVL.

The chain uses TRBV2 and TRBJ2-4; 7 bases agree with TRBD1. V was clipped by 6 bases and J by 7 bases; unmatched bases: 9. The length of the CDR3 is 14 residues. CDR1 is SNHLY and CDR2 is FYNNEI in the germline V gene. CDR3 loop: CASSVQGVRNIQYF. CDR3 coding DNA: TGTGCCAGCAGCGTCCAGGGGGTGCGGAACATTCAGTACTTC.

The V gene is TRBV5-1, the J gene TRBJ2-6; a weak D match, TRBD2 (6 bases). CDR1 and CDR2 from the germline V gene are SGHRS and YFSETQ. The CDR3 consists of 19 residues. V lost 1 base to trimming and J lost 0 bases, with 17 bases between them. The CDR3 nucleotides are TGCGCCAGCAGCTTGCTGGCCCGGGGGATTAGCTCTGGGGCCAACGTCCTGACTTTC. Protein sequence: CASSLLARGISSGANVLTF.

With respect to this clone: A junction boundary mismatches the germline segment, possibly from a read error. In DNA form, the CDR3 reads TGTGCTAGCAGCCCCCGCAGCGGGAGCTCCTACGAGCAGTACTTC. Protein product: CASSPRSGSSYEQYF. The rearrangement links TRBV7-7 to TRBJ2-7, with 8 bases fitting TRBD2. Germline-derived CDR1 and CDR2 are SSHAT and FNYEAQ (reference sequence). The CDR3 runs to 15 residues. Combining the CDR3 with reference TRBV7-7 and TRBJ2-7 gives the whole variable domain GAGVSQSPRYKVTKRGQDVTLRCDPISSHATLYWYQQALGQGPEFLTYFNYEAQPDKSGLPSDRFSAERPEGSISTLTIQRTEQRDSAMYRCASSPRSGSSYEQYFGPGTRLTVT.